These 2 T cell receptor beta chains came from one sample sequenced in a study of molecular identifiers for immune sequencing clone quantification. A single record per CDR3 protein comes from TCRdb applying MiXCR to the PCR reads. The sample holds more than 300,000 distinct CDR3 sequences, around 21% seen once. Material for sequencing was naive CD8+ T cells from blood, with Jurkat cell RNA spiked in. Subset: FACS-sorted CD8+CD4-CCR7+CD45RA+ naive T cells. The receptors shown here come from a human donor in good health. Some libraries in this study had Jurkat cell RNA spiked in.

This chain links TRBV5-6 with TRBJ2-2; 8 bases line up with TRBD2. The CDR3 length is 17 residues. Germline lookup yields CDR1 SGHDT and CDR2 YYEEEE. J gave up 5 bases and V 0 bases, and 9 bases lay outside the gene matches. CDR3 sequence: CASSLGSGTAGTGELFF. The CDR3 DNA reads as TGTGCCAGCAGCTTGGGTAGCGGGACTGCGGGGACCGGGGAGCTGTTTTTT. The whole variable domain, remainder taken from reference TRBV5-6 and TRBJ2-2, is DAGVTQSPTHLIKTRGQQVTLRCSPKSGHDTVSWYQQALGQGPQFIFQYYEEEERQRGNFPDRFSGHQFPNYSSELNVNALLLGDSALYLCASSLGSGTAGTGELFFGEGSRLTVL.

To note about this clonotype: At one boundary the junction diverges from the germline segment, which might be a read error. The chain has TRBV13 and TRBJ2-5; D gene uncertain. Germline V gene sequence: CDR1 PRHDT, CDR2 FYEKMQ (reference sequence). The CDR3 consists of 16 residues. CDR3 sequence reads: CASSARLGWKGETQYF. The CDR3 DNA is TGCGCCAGCAGCGCCCGACTCGGGTGGAAGGGCGAGACCCAGTACTTC.